The sequence of this TCR beta chain was determined in a study of T cells after posttransplantation cyclophosphamide. General study points: Donor CD8+ memory clones often dominated recipient blood repertoires at later times. TRB clonality was highly associated with recipient CMV seropositivity and reactivation.

Only in-frame clones appear in the TCRdb table, and some are missing; sequencing was by immunoSEQ multiplex PCR. The counts give more than 2,500 clones, none of them seen only once; around 9.3% is held by the top ten. This clone is termed medium-sized. Its antigen is undetermined. Cyclophosphamide on days +3 and +4 followed busulfan-fludarabine conditioning and a marrow graft. The V gene's germline CDR1 is LNHDA and CDR2 SQIVND (reference sequence). The CDR3 loop spans 15 amino acids. Trimming cost V 8 bases and J 0 bases; bases outside gene matches: 8. The receptor was derived from a male patient between 60 and 69 years old who received an allogeneic stem cell transplant from a related donor and was CMV-positive. The T cells may partly be graft donor cells. The chain carries TRBV19 and TRBJ1-1; TRBD1 agrees at 8 bases. This material consisted of PBMCs, taken after allogeneic stem cell transplant with posttransplant cyclophosphamide. The CDR3 is CASGTGEAVNTEAFF. The CDR3 DNA reads as TGTGCCAGTGGGACAGGAGAGGCCGTGAACACTGAAGCTTTCTTT.